This T cell receptor beta chain is drawn from a study of regulatory T cells in long-lasting Graves disease (dated by TCRdb to the early 2020s). A note on the overall study: To count as having persistent Graves' disease, a patient had to have received antithyroid drug treatment for over 5 years with TSH receptor autoantibodies remaining persistently positive. A total of roughly 33 samples underwent TCR sequencing: about 13 from persistent and some 20 from newly diagnosed Graves' disease patients. The study was conducted in China and was registered as a clinical trial. Persistent Graves' disease patients were compared with newly diagnosed Graves' disease patients by peripheral blood TCR sequencing and RNA sequencing. Persistent Graves' disease patients in the clinical cohort had taken antithyroid drugs for roughly ten years on average.

This specimen's time point label, per the study, means: persistent/refractory GD, antithyroid drugs over 5 years with positive TRAb. For both TCR sequencing and RNA sequencing, RNA was extracted from PBMCs using TRIzol. The diagnosis of Graves' disease was made according to American Thyroid Association guidelines. The patients came from an endocrinology department in Xi'an, China. From each patient, about 8.9 milliliters of peripheral blood was collected into an EDTA anticoagulant tube. Ficoll Paque Plus density gradient separation was used to isolate PBMCs, and no additional T cell sorting was done. RNA quality was checked with an Agilent 2100 Bioanalyzer and agarose gel, and concentration with a NanoDrop 2000. The germline V gene (reference sequence) specifies MNHEY as CDR1 and SMNVEV as CDR2. The CDR3 sequence holds 13 residues, the cysteine and phenylalanine included. The kept DNA is CDR3 alone, 39 bases in frame from the first base. V loses 4 bases of germline sequence and J loses 1 base, and the interval between the two ends is 4 bases.

Results and caveats for the whole study, not just this receptor: Persistent disease showed preferential use of TRBV28, TRBJ1-2 and TRBJ2-5, whereas newly diagnosed disease favored TRBV20-1 and TRBJ2-1. The authors acknowledged the small sample size as a limitation that may reduce accuracy. Sequencing and analysis were restricted to the TCR beta chain. Because the primary lesion, thyroid tissue, could not be accessed, the study looked at peripheral blood alone. Patients with persistent disease shared more public clonotypes (about 2,500) than newly diagnosed patients did (approximately 1,000). Lower TCR Shannon entropy and fewer highly expanded clones were observed in persistent Graves' disease patients than in newly diagnosed patients, which suggested clonal expansion.

The library was made by multiplex PCR. Sequencing took place on an Illumina HiSeq 4000. TCR beta libraries were built with iRepertoire HTBI primers and Arm-PCR amplification of CDR3 regions. Gel purification was performed on PCR products prior to sequencing. The study's own analysis went as follows. Gene usage analysis of CDR3 amino acid clonotypes used the approximately 62 TRBV and fewer than 15 TRBJ segments found across samples. Filtered high-quality paired reads were merged into contigs using COPE and FqMerger. BLAST was used to align contigs to IMGT TRBV, TRBD and TRBJ reference genes, with CDR3 defined following IMGT. Any clonotype with a frequency above 0.1% was classified as a highly expanded clone. Shannon entropy served as the measure of repertoire diversity, while the Gini coefficient captured V-J evenness. Clonotypes shared by more than one individual were considered public. TCRdb applied fastp at Q25 and MiXCR to the public reads, then kept only in-frame beta chains. One record per CDR3 amino acid sequence lists the most common genes and DNA. The V and J calls shown here were made by TCRdb, not taken from the authors' results. The sample table lists a few hundred thousand distinct CDR3 sequences, about a quarter of them with a count of one. The ten largest clonotypes hold around 24% of the sample.

This clonotype was counted at least ten times. Its antigen is not yet known. No clone much larger than this one lies a single base away; base qualities are absent. The receptor was derived from a female donor with Graves disease. This receptor chain uses TRBV27 and TRBJ2-2; the D gene lacks a confident call. The sequences come from peripheral blood mononuclear cells (PBMCs), collected when the disease was refractory, from a patient treated with antithyroid drugs. The DNA sequence is given as TGTGCCAGCAGTTCCATGAACACCGGGGAGCTGTTTTTT. Protein translation: CASSSMNTGELFF.